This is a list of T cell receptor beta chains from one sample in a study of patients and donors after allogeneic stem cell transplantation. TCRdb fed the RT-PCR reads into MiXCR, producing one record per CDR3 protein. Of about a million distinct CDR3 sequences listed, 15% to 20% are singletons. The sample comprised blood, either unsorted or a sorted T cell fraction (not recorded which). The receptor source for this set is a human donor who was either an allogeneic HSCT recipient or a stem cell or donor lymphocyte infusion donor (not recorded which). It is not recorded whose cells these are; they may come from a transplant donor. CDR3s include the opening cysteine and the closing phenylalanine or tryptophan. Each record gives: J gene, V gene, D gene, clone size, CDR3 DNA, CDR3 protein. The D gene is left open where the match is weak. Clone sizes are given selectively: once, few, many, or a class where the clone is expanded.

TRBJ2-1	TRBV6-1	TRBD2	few	TGTGCCAGCAGTAACGCCGGGACTAGCCCCTACAATGAGCAGTTCTTC	CASSNAGTSPYNEQFF
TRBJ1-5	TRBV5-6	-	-	TGTGCCAGCAGCCCGGGGGGAGGAAGAGATCAGCCCCAGCATTTT	CASSPGGGRDQPQHF
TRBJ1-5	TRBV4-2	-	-	TGTGCCAGCAGCCCCATTCAGGGGCGATATAGCAATCAGCCCCAGCATTTT	CASSPIQGRYSNQPQHF
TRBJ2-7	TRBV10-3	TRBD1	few	TGTGCCATCAGATTGGGACAGGGGAACGAGCAGTACTTC	CAIRLGQGNEQYF
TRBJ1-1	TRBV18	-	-	TGTGCCAGCTCACGCTATAGGAGGTTTGAAGCTTTCTTT	CASSRYRRFEAFF
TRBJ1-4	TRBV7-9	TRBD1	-	TGTGCCAGCAGCCCTCCGACAGGGGGCTATGAAAAACTGTTTTTT	CASSPPTGGYEKLFF
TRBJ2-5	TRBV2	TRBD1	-	TGTGCCAGCAGTGACCAGACAGGGGTTGTGGAGACCCAGTACTTC	CASSDQTGVVETQYF
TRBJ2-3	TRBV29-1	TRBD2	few	TGCAGCGTTGCGGGACGACCTAGCGGGGGACGGCTGAATACGCAGTATTTT	CSVAGRPSGGRLNTQYF
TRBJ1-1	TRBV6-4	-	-	TGTGCCAGCAGTGATAGACAGAACACTGAAGCTTTCTTT	CASSDRQNTEAFF
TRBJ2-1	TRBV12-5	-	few	TGTGCTAGTGGGACTCGAAGGAGGAGTTACAATGAGCAGTTCTTC	CASGTRRRSYNEQFF
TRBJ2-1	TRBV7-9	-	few	TGTGCCAGCAGCTTAGCCCGCCCAAACAATGAGCAGTTCTTC	CASSLARPNNEQFF
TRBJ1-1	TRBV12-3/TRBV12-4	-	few	TGTGCCAGCAGCCTAGTCCTGGGTGACACTGAAGCTTTCTTT	CASSLVLGDTEAFF
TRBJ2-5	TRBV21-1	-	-	TGTGCCGATCGCTCCCTCGGCGGGGTGGAGACCCAGTACTTC	CADRSLGGVETQYF
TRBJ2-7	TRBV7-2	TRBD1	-	TGTGCCAGCAGTAGGGGATGGGGACAGGGTGATATCTACGAGCAGTACTTC	CASSRGWGQGDIYEQYF
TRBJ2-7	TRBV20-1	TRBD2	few	TGCAGTGCTAGACTAGCGGGGGGAGCCTACGAGCAGTACTTC	CSARLAGGAYEQYF
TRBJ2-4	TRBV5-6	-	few	TGTGCCAGCAGTTTTCGGTTCGTTCAGTACTTC	CASSFRFVQYF
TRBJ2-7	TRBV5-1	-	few	TGCGCCAGCAGCTCTAGGACAGAACTATACGAGCAGTACTTC	CASSSRTELYEQYF
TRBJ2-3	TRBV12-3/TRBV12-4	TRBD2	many	TGTGCCAGCAGGGGGGCTTTAGCGGGGGGAGTCGATACGCAGTATTTT	CASRGALAGGVDTQYF
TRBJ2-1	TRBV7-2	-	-	TGTGCCAGCAGCTTTCCTTTCAATGAGCAGTTCTTC	CASSFPFNEQFF
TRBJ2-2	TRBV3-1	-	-	TGTGCCAGCAGCCAAGATCCGATTAGCGGACCGAACACCGGGGAGCTGTTTTTT	CASSQDPISGPNTGELFF
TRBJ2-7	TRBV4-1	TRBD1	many	TGCGCCAGCAGCCAGATTTCCGGGACAGGAATTTACGAGCAGTACTTC	CASSQISGTGIYEQYF
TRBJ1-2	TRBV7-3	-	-	TGTGCCAGCAGCTTATATCGGAAGGCGGATGGGGCTAACTATGGCTACACCTTC	CASSLYRKADGANYGYTF
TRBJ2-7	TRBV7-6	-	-	TGTGCCAGCACCAAAAAGGGGTTGGAGCAGTACTTC	CASTKKGLEQYF
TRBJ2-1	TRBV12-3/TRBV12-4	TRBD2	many	TGTGCCAGCAGTCCTAGCGGGGGGGCCTTGAGGGGTGAGCAGTTCTTC	CASSPSGGALRGEQFF
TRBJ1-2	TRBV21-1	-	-	TGTGCCAGCAGCAAAGTATCGGAGGTGGGGCAGGACAACTATGGCTACACCTTC	CASSKVSEVGQDNYGYTF
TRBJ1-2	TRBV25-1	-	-	TGTGCCAGCAGTGACGGGGGCCGCTTAAGAGGCTACACCTTC	CASSDGGRLRGYTF
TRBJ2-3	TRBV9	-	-	TGTGCCAGCAGCGTATTAAGCGAGAGCACAGATACGCAGTATTTT	CASSVLSESTDTQYF